Listed below are T cell receptor beta chains from one sample, sequenced in a study of long-term antiretroviral therapy in people with HIV. Clones were sequenced by immunoSEQ multiplex PCR, and TCRdb holds only the in-frame ones, with some missing. Of roughly 20,000 clones in the sample, approximately 80% were seen once. This specimen was unsorted PBMCs, taken roughly 4 years after starting antiretroviral therapy. Receptors were obtained from a man younger than 35 with HIV. CDR3s include the opening cysteine and the closing phenylalanine or tryptophan. The D gene is left open where the match is weak. Size tells how often a clone was seen (once, few, many) or the class of an expanded clone, and some rows leave it out.

length: 14; size: once; J: TRBJ1-6; V: TRBV23-1; D: -; DNA: TGCGCCAGCAGTCGGCAGGCAAATAATTCACCCCTCCACTTT; CDR3: CASSRQANNSPLHF
length: 13; size: -; J: TRBJ2-3; V: TRBV11-2; D: -; DNA: TGTGCCAGCAGCCCCCTCCACTTAGATACGCAGTATTTT; CDR3: CASSPLHLDTQYF
length: 15; size: -; J: TRBJ2-7; V: TRBV4-1; D: TRBD2; DNA: TGCGCCAGCAGCCAAGAGGGGGGGAAGCCCTACGAGCAGTACTTC; CDR3: CASSQEGGKPYEQYF
length: 20; size: -; J: TRBJ1-5; V: TRBV7-6; D: TRBD1; DNA: TGTGCCAGCAGCTTAAGGTCCCCACTCCCGGGACAGGGAAGCAATCAGCCCCAGCATTTT; CDR3: CASSLRSPLPGQGSNQPQHF
length: 14; size: few; J: TRBJ2-7; V: TRBV6-1; D: -; DNA: TGTGCCAGCAGTGAAGCGGGGGAGAGCTACGAGCAGTACTTC; CDR3: CASSEAGESYEQYF
length: 14; size: -; J: TRBJ1-3; V: TRBV7-8; D: -; DNA: TGTGCCAGCAGCTTGCGGATAGCTGGAAACACCATATATTTT; CDR3: CASSLRIAGNTIYF
length: 15; size: -; J: TRBJ1-5; V: TRBV11-2; D: -; DNA: TGTGCCAGCAGCTCCACCGGGGCACCAAATCAGCCCCAGCATTTT; CDR3: CASSSTGAPNQPQHF
length: 16; size: -; J: TRBJ2-2; V: TRBV5-1; D: TRBD2; DNA: TGCGCCAGCAGCTTGGAACAGCGGGGGATCACCGGGGAGCTGTTTTTT; CDR3: CASSLEQRGITGELFF
length: 14; size: -; J: TRBJ1-1; V: TRBV7-9; D: TRBD1; DNA: TGTGCCAGCAGCTTGACAGGGTCGAACACTGAAGCTTTCTTT; CDR3: CASSLTGSNTEAFF
length: 16; size: -; J: TRBJ1-1; V: TRBV5-1; D: TRBD1; DNA: TGCGCCAGCAGCTTGGAAGGACAGGGTCTGAACACTGAAGCTTTCTTT; CDR3: CASSLEGQGLNTEAFF
length: 14; size: -; J: TRBJ1-4; V: TRBV9; D: -; DNA: TGTGCCAGCAGCGTAGCGAGCAGGCCGGAAAAACTGTTTTTT; CDR3: CASSVASRPEKLFF
length: 14; size: -; J: TRBJ1-1; V: TRBV7-9; D: -; DNA: TGTGCCAGCAGCTTAGGGACCGACAGGACTGAAGCTTTCTTT; CDR3: CASSLGTDRTEAFF
length: 13; size: -; J: TRBJ1-1; V: TRBV19; D: -; DNA: TGTGCCAGTAGGGCTACAGGAATCACTGAAGCTTTCTTT; CDR3: CASRATGITEAFF
length: 17; size: -; J: TRBJ2-3; V: TRBV29-1; D: -; DNA: TGCAGCGTTGCTGGGGTAACGGGGAGGTTTGGCACAGATACGCAGTATTTT; CDR3: CSVAGVTGRFGTDTQYF
length: 16; size: -; J: TRBJ1-1; V: TRBV7-9; D: TRBD1; DNA: TGTGCCATCCTACCCTCCTGGGACAGGGGAGACACTGAAGCTTTCTTT; CDR3: CAILPSWDRGDTEAFF
length: 13; size: -; J: TRBJ2-1; V: TRBV5-1; D: -; DNA: TGCGCCAGCAGCTTGGGGGAATACAATGAGCAGTTCTTC; CDR3: CASSLGEYNEQFF
length: 15; size: once; J: TRBJ2-5; V: TRBV7-7; D: TRBD2; DNA: TGTGCTAGCAGCACTCAGCGGGGGACCCAAGAGACCCAGTACTTC; CDR3: CASSTQRGTQETQYF
length: 15; size: few; J: TRBJ2-7; V: TRBV27; D: -; DNA: TGTGCCAGCAGTATGACCGGAGGAGCTTCCTACGAGCAGTACTTC; CDR3: CASSMTGGASYEQYF
length: 14; size: -; J: TRBJ1-4; V: TRBV2; D: -; DNA: TGTGCCAGCAGGGCCCAGGATTTTGGGGAAAAACTGTTTTTT; CDR3: CASRAQDFGEKLFF
length: 15; size: few; J: TRBJ1-5; V: TRBV6-1; D: -; DNA: TGTGCCAGCAGCGGGGGGCGGTTTAGCAATCAGCCCCAGCATTTT; CDR3: CASSGGRFSNQPQHF
length: 15; size: -; J: TRBJ2-3; V: TRBV5-1; D: -; DNA: TGCGCCAGCAGCTGGCTCGTAACTAGCACAGATACGCAGTATTTT; CDR3: CASSWLVTSTDTQYF
length: 12; size: -; J: TRBJ2-2; V: TRBV19; D: -; DNA: TGTGCCAGTAGTATAAGCACCGGGGAGCTGTTTTTT; CDR3: CASSISTGELFF
length: 13; size: -; J: TRBJ2-5; V: TRBV5-1; D: -; DNA: TGCGCCAGCCAACGGACGGTCCAAGAGACCCAGTACTTC; CDR3: CASQRTVQETQYF
length: 13; size: -; J: TRBJ1-1; V: TRBV5-1; D: -; DNA: TGCGCCAGCAGCTTGGAGGGACACACTGAAGCTTTCTTT; CDR3: CASSLEGHTEAFF
length: 15; size: -; J: TRBJ2-2; V: TRBV7-9; D: TRBD1; DNA: TGTGCCAGCAGCTCAATGGACAGGGAGTACGGGGAGCTGTTTTTT; CDR3: CASSSMDREYGELFF
length: 16; size: once; J: TRBJ2-7; V: TRBV9; D: TRBD2; DNA: TGTGCCAGCAGCGTGGAGGGACTAGCGGGGAGCTACGAGCAGTACTTC; CDR3: CASSVEGLAGSYEQYF
length: 17; size: -; J: TRBJ2-5; V: TRBV10-3; D: -; DNA: TGTGCCATCAGTGGGGGAAAGGGATCGGGGGTGGAAGAGACCCAGTACTTC; CDR3: CAISGGKGSGVEETQYF
length: 15; size: -; J: TRBJ1-4; V: TRBV5-1; D: TRBD1; DNA: TGCGCCAGCAGCTCGGGGACAGTAGGCAATGAAAAACTGTTTTTT; CDR3: CASSSGTVGNEKLFF
length: 12; size: -; J: TRBJ2-2; V: TRBV15; D: -; DNA: TGTGCCACCAGCAGGGACACCGGGGAGCTGTTTTTT; CDR3: CATSRDTGELFF
length: 14; size: -; J: TRBJ2-7; V: TRBV7-9; D: TRBD2; DNA: TGTGCCAGCAGCCGCCCGGGACTAGCTTACGAGCAGTACTTC; CDR3: CASSRPGLAYEQYF
length: 14; size: -; J: TRBJ1-4; V: TRBV18; D: TRBD1; DNA: TGTGCCAGCTCCTGGACAGGGGGAGATGAAAAACTGTTTTTT; CDR3: CASSWTGGDEKLFF
length: 14; size: few; J: TRBJ1-4; V: TRBV25-1; D: -; DNA: TGTGCCAGCAGTGAAGGGGGCTATAATGAAAAACTGTTTTTT; CDR3: CASSEGGYNEKLFF
length: 16; size: -; J: TRBJ2-1; V: TRBV9; D: TRBD2; DNA: TGTGCCAGCAGCGTAATAGCGGGGGCCTCATACAATGAGCAGTTCTTC; CDR3: CASSVIAGASYNEQFF
length: 13; size: -; J: TRBJ2-7; V: TRBV9; D: -; DNA: TGTGCCAGCAGCGTAGGTCAGTCCTACGAGCAGTACTTC; CDR3: CASSVGQSYEQYF
length: 15; size: -; J: TRBJ2-7; V: TRBV28; D: TRBD1; DNA: TGTGCCTCAGCTTTGTTGGCAGGACAGGGCCGCGAGCAGTACTTC; CDR3: CASALLAGQGREQYF
length: 18; size: few; J: TRBJ2-2; V: TRBV6-1; D: -; DNA: TGTGCCAGCAGTGAAGGTGGAGGGCCTTGGTATAACACCGGGGAGCTGTTTTTT; CDR3: CASSEGGGPWYNTGELFF
length: 16; size: once; J: TRBJ2-1; V: TRBV14; D: TRBD1; DNA: TGTGCCAGCAGCCAAACCGGGACAGGGCTGGTCAATGAGCAGTTCTTC; CDR3: CASSQTGTGLVNEQFF
length: 13; size: -; J: TRBJ2-7; V: TRBV19; D: -; DNA: TGTGCCAGTAGTATTGGCAGGTTCGGCGAGCAGTACTTC; CDR3: CASSIGRFGEQYF
length: 14; size: -; J: TRBJ2-7; V: TRBV2; D: TRBD2; DNA: TGTGCCAGCAGGCCCGGGACTAGTCCCGTTGGGCAGTACTTC; CDR3: CASRPGTSPVGQYF
length: 13; size: -; J: TRBJ1-1; V: TRBV27; D: -; DNA: TGTGCCAGCGCTACAGATCGGGGACATGAAGCTTTCTTT; CDR3: CASATDRGHEAFF
length: 14; size: -; J: TRBJ2-5; V: TRBV29-1; D: TRBD1; DNA: TGCAGCGCTCCGACAGGGGGCCCATTAGAGACCCAGTACTTC; CDR3: CSAPTGGPLETQYF
length: 16; size: -; J: TRBJ1-6; V: TRBV14; D: TRBD1; DNA: TGTGCCAGCAGCCAAGCCCGACAGGGGTTGGTTTCACCCCTCCACTTT; CDR3: CASSQARQGLVSPLHF
length: 15; size: -; J: TRBJ2-5; V: TRBV30; D: TRBD2; DNA: TGTGCCTGGAGTCGAATAGCGGGGGGGCGAGAGACCCAGTACTTC; CDR3: CAWSRIAGGRETQYF
length: 21; size: -; J: TRBJ1-5; V: TRBV6-1; D: -; DNA: TGTGCCAGCAGTGAAGACCCCGTGACAGGCCGGGGCCGTAGGGGCAATCAGCCCCAGCATTTT; CDR3: CASSEDPVTGRGRRGNQPQHF
length: 14; size: -; J: TRBJ1-5; V: TRBV5-6; D: TRBD1; DNA: TGTGCCAGCAGCTTGGCAGGGGGCCATCAGCCCCAGCATTTT; CDR3: CASSLAGGHQPQHF
length: 13; size: -; J: TRBJ2-1; V: TRBV29-1; D: -; DNA: TGCAGCGTTGACCCTACGGGTTACAATGAGCAGTTCTTC; CDR3: CSVDPTGYNEQFF
length: 14; size: -; J: TRBJ2-2; V: TRBV9; D: -; DNA: TGTGCCAGCAGCCCCGGCCCTCGGGCCGGGGAGCTGTTTTTT; CDR3: CASSPGPRAGELFF
length: 16; size: -; J: TRBJ2-3; V: TRBV9; D: -; DNA: TGTGCCAGCAGCCTCCGACTACAAGAGGGCACAGATACGCAGTATTTT; CDR3: CASSLRLQEGTDTQYF
length: 12; size: -; J: TRBJ1-1; V: TRBV27; D: -; DNA: TGTGCCAGCAGGGTGGGGGGCTCTGAAGCTTTCTTT; CDR3: CASRVGGSEAFF
length: 13; size: -; J: TRBJ2-3; V: TRBV5-1; D: TRBD2; DNA: TGCGCCAGCAGCTTGCTAGCGGGGGATACGCAGTATTTT; CDR3: CASSLLAGDTQYF
length: 14; size: -; J: TRBJ2-3; V: TRBV7-9; D: -; DNA: TGTGCCATCCCTCCGGAAGGGGAAAGGGATACGCAGTATTTT; CDR3: CAIPPEGERDTQYF
length: 15; size: once; J: TRBJ1-5; V: TRBV28; D: -; DNA: TGTGCCAGCAGTTCATCGGGGGCGGGCAATCAGCCCCAGCATTTT; CDR3: CASSSSGAGNQPQHF
length: 17; size: -; J: TRBJ2-6; V: TRBV7-9; D: TRBD1; DNA: TGTGCCAGCAGCTCCACAGGGGGAGCTGCTGGGGCCAACGTCCTGACTTTC; CDR3: CASSSTGGAAGANVLTF
length: 13; size: -; J: TRBJ1-5; V: TRBV6-5; D: -; DNA: TGTGCCAGCAGTTCGGGGTACTATCAGCCCCAGCATTTT; CDR3: CASSSGYYQPQHF
length: 14; size: once; J: TRBJ1-2; V: TRBV10-3; D: -; DNA: TGTGCCATCAGTGATGGTGTCAGAAACTATGGCTACACCTTC; CDR3: CAISDGVRNYGYTF
length: 13; size: -; J: TRBJ2-7; V: TRBV10-3; D: -; DNA: TGTGCCACCAATCAAGGGTTAGCCTACGAGCAGTACTTC; CDR3: CATNQGLAYEQYF
length: 17; size: once; J: TRBJ2-3; V: TRBV4-1; D: -; DNA: TGCGCCAGCAGCCAACCCCCCCGAGCTGGGAGCACAGATACGCAGTATTTT; CDR3: CASSQPPRAGSTDTQYF
length: 14; size: once; J: TRBJ2-6; V: TRBV9; D: -; DNA: TGTGCCAGCAGCGACGGCTCTGGGGCCAACGTCCTGACTTTC; CDR3: CASSDGSGANVLTF